These 14 T cell receptor beta chains share one sample of origin, sequenced in a study of response to subunit inactivated influenza vaccine. One entry per CDR3 protein, called by TCRdb with MiXCR from the RT-PCR reads. This table holds about 700,000 distinct CDR3 sequences, 11% to 15% found once. The source was PBMCs from blood, collected around two weeks before vaccination. The receptors originated from a man in his forties or fifties who received an inactivated influenza vaccine.

This chain connects TRBV29-1 to TRBJ1-2, with 7 bases matching TRBD1. Trimming cost V 2 bases and J 2 bases; bases outside gene matches: 5. Germline lookup yields CDR1 SQVTM and CDR2 ANQGSEA. CDR3 length equals 14 residues. CDR3 DNA sequence: TGCAGCGTTGAATCCGCAGGGGGAAACTATGGCTACACCTTC. As protein: CSVESAGGNYGYTF.

This clonotype has only a few counts. This chain uses TRBV6-2 or TRBV6-3 with TRBJ2-7; 8 bases agree with TRBD1. There are 16 residues in the CDR3. V shed 0 bases, J shed 3 bases, and the junction held 7 bases outside the gene matches. The germline CDR1 and CDR2 sequences are MNHEY and SVGEGT. The CDR3 DNA reads TGTGCCAGCAGTTACTCCCTAACGACAGGGGACTACGAGCAGTACTTC. It specifies CASSYSLTTGDYEQYF.

As for this clonotype: This sequence may be a read error, since a much larger clone differs from it by one base. The DNA of the CDR3 is TGTGCCAGCAGTGAATTTAGCGGGGGCTACAATGAGCAGCTCTTC. Amino acid sequence: CASSEFSGGYNEQLF. The chain employs TRBV6-1 and TRBJ2-1; 9 bases map to TRBD2. Germline lookup yields CDR1 MNHNS and CDR2 SASEGT. The CDR3 is 15 residues long.

V gene TRBV5-1 combines with J gene TRBJ1-1, with 7 bases matching TRBD1. The CDR3 runs to 13 residues. J lost 6 bases, V lost 1 base, and 3 bases had no gene match. Germline CDR1 reads SGHRS; CDR2 reads YFSETQ. The DNA of the CDR3 is TGCGCCAGCAGCTTGACAGGGGAACCTGAAGCTTTCTTT. It yields the protein CASSLTGEPEAFF.

This clonotype was seen at least ten times. The V gene is TRBV18, the J gene TRBJ2-5; D ambiguous. Germline loops: CDR1 KGHSH, CDR2 LQKENI. V lost 4 bases and J 2 bases, leaving 8 bases between the germline ends. The length of the CDR3 is 13 residues. CDR3 coding DNA: TGTGCCAGCTCACAGAACAAGCAAGAGACCCAGTACTTC. Encoded protein: CASSQNKQETQYF.

The gene calls are TRBV12-3 or TRBV12-4 and TRBJ2-2; 9 nucleotides agree with TRBD2. The CDR3 totals 20 residues. Trimming cost V 4 bases and J 9 bases; bases outside gene matches: 24. CDR3 coding DNA: TGTGCCAGCAGTTCTCCCCGGGGTTTTTCTGGCGGGAGGGCCTCAAGGGAGCTGTTTTTT. Encoded protein: CASSSPRGFSGGRASRELFF.

The chain employs TRBV29-1 and TRBJ2-2; the D gene is possibly TRBD1 (6 bases). Trimming left V 4 bases short and J 0 bases short, with 21 bases between. The CDR3 loop spans 18 amino acids. Germline CDR1 and CDR2: SQVTM and ANQGSEA. CDR3 sequence (DNA): TGCAGCGTTGTTGGGCCTAAACAGGGAAGATCGAACACCGGGGAGCTGTTTTTT. Residues: CSVVGPKQGRSNTGELFF.

This clonotype was observed at least ten times. V usage is TRBV5-4 and J usage is TRBJ2-3; 9 bases line up with TRBD2. The CDR3 sequence is 15 residues long. The V and J ends lost 9 bases and 1 base, in that order; junction bases with no gene match: 9. In germline, CDR1 is SGHNT, CDR2 YYREEE (reference sequence). CDR3 coding DNA: TGTGCCACGGAACTGGCTAGCGGGGGCACAGATACGCAGTATTTT. This gives the protein CATELASGGTDTQYF. Full variable domain (rest looked up from reference TRBV5-4 and TRBJ2-3): ETGVTQSPTHLIKTRGQQVTLRCSSQSGHNTVSWYQQALGQGPQFIFQYYREEENGRGNFPPRFSGLQFPNYSSELNVNALELDDSALYLCATELASGGTDTQYFGPGTRLTVL.

This clonotype appeared many times. CDR3: CASSFRDAGELFF. For the CDR3, the DNA is TGTGCCAGCAGCTTCAGGGACGCCGGGGAGCTGTTTTTT. The rearrangement joins TRBV5-5 to TRBJ2-2; D may match TRBD1 or TRBD2 (5 bases each). Germline V gene lookup returns CDR1 SGHKS and CDR2 YYEKEE (reference sequence). This CDR3 spans 13 amino acids. The ends were cut back, 2 bases at V and 6 bases at J, with 8 bases in the middle.

The gene calls are TRBV2 and TRBJ2-3; 14 nucleotides agree with TRBD2. There are 15 residues in the CDR3. Germline values: CDR1 SNHLY, CDR2 FYNNEI. The V segment lost 4 bases and the J segment 8 bases; nucleotides outside the gene matches: 5. The CDR3 region is CASSGLAGGPGTQYF. CDR3 nucleotide sequence: TGTGCCAGCAGTGGACTAGCGGGAGGGCCGGGTACGCAGTATTTT.

This clonotype has ten or more counts. This sequence joins TRBV29-1 and TRBJ2-7; D is unresolved. The CDR3 contains 13 residues. Germline V CDR1 and CDR2: SQVTM, ANQGSEA. With 4 bases removed from V and 4 bases from J, the gap between germline ends came to 14 bases. CDR3 sequence reads: CSVGGYSAYEQYF. In nucleotides, the CDR3 is TGCAGCGTTGGTGGCTATTCGGCTTACGAGCAGTACTTC.

This chain joins TRBV7-2 and TRBJ1-6; no clear D. The CDR3 loop spans 14 amino acids. Trimming took off 3 bases at V and 6 bases at J, with 9 bases between the two ends. The V gene's germline CDR1 is SGHTA and CDR2 FQGNSA. The CDR3 bases are TGTGCCAGCAGCTTGAGGCCATTTAATTCACCCCTCCACTTT. This codes for CASSLRPFNSPLHF.

This chain joins TRBV20-1 and TRBJ2-5; D may match TRBD1 or TRBD2 (9 bases each). V was trimmed by 5 bases and J by 9 bases, leaving 19 bases between them. The CDR3 runs to 13 residues. Per the germline V gene, CDR1 is DFQATT and CDR2 is SNEGSKA (reference sequence). CDR3 sequence reads: CSAGSSGDRAQYF. The CDR3 DNA is TGCAGTGCTGGGTCTAGCGGGGACAGGGCCCAGTACTTC.

Only one count was recorded for this clonotype. The gene calls are TRBV6-2 or TRBV6-3 and TRBJ1-5, with D possibly TRBD1 on 5 matching bases. This CDR3 contains 13 residues. V dropped 5 bases and J dropped 3 bases, with 8 bases sitting between them. CDR1 MNHEY and CDR2 SVGEGT come from the germline V gene. The CDR3 region is CASSDSFNQPQHF. CDR3 coding DNA: TGTGCCAGCAGTGACAGTTTCAATCAGCCCCAGCATTTT.